This TCR beta chain was obtained from a study of graft-versus-host responses after intestinal transplantation. Study summary: Recipients were all induced with anti-thymocyte globulin, then given tacrolimus and steroids for around 3 years.

General observations from the study: Circulating GvH clones peaking coincided with falling HvG clones soon after transplant.

Assay used: immunoSEQ multiplex PCR; TCRdb lists only in-frame clones, some missing. The sample records 95,000 to 150,000 clones, 85% to 95% being singletons. The CDR3 has 14 residues. CDR1 and CDR2 (germline): MDHEN, SYDVKM. The V gene end was trimmed by 4 bases and the J gene end by 5 bases; junction bases not matched to a gene: 7. For this clone: Antigen unknown.

The sample was unstimulated CD4+ T cells sorted from spleen or lymph node cells, taken before intestinal transplant. This sequence was found in a human donor who received an intestinal transplant. The chain combines TRBV28 with TRBJ2-7; TRBD2 matches 8 bases. CDR3 region: CASSSGTRVDEQYF. The CDR3 bases are TGTGCCAGCAGTTCCGGGACTAGAGTCGACGAGCAGTACTTC.